The 17 T cell receptor beta chains in this list originate from one sample, sequenced in a study of T cells expressing NK-cell markers. TCRdb re-called the 5' RACE reads and shows each CDR3 protein once, DNA omitted. This sample's clone table lists about 260,000 distinct CDR3 sequences. Material: blood T cells: a sorted CD56 or NKG2C T cell subset, CD4+ or CD8+ T cells, or bulk PBMC T cells (not recorded which). These receptors were taken from a woman aged 18 to 75 in good health.

This chain connects TRBV20-1 to TRBJ2-1; the TRBD2 assignment by TCRdb is unverifiable without DNA. Germline V gene lookup returns CDR1 DFQATT and CDR2 SNEGSKA (reference sequence). The CDR3 is made up of 16 amino acids. The CDR3 region is CSARELAGVLYNEQFF.

V and J are TRBV6-1 and TRBJ2-1; the D call of TRBD2 rests on TCRdb alone, since no DNA is present to check it. Germline V gene data show CDR1 as MNHNS and CDR2 as SASEGT. CDR3 length: 17 amino acids. CDR3: CASTGGADPWGYNEQFF.

This chain connects TRBV29-1 to TRBJ2-1; the TRBD1 assignment by TCRdb is unverifiable without DNA. The CDR3 sequence is 15 residues long. The germline V gene has CDR1 SQVTM and CDR2 ANQGSEA. The CDR3 sequence is CSVEDGTAFRNEQFF.

The chain recombines TRBV20-1 with TRBJ2-5; TCRdb's assignment of TRBD2 cannot be checked, as there is no DNA. CDR1 is DFQATT and CDR2 is SNEGSKA in the germline V gene (reference sequence). The CDR3 consists of 14 residues. The CDR3: CSALPTSGKETQYF.

The genes are TRBV6-1 and TRBJ1-6; TCRdb names TRBD1, which stays unverified in the absence of DNA. In germline, CDR1 is MNHNS, CDR2 SASEGT. CDR3 length equals 17 residues. CDR3 sequence reads: CASSRTGGSSYNSPLHF.

The gene calls are TRBV20-1 and TRBJ1-2; absent DNA, TCRdb's TRBD1 call cannot be checked. In germline, CDR1 is DFQATT, CDR2 SNEGSKA (reference sequence). This CDR3 spans 15 amino acids. The CDR3 spells CSARDLWDRVDGYTF.

The chain carries TRBV14 and TRBJ2-1; TCRdb lists TRBD2, though no DNA is available to test this call. The germline CDR1 and CDR2 sequences are SGHDN and FVKESK. The CDR3 has 14 amino acids. CDR3: CASSPRRLGNEQFF.

The gene calls are TRBV7-9 and TRBJ2-1; TCRdb reports TRBD2, a call that lacks DNA to check it against. Per the germline V gene, CDR1 is SEHNR and CDR2 is FQNEAQ (reference sequence). The CDR3 is made up of 17 amino acids. The CDR3 sequence: CASSFRTRLAAYNEQFF.

The rearrangement links TRBV29-1 to TRBJ1-1; TCRdb returns TRBD1, unconfirmable since there is no DNA. The CDR3 extends over 13 amino acids. CDR1 is SQVTM and CDR2 is ANQGSEA in the germline V gene. CDR3 sequence: CSVKRDRSTEAFF.

CDR3: CASSLGDSGRWAEQFF. The chain couples TRBV5-1 to TRBJ2-1; absent DNA, TCRdb's TRBD2 call cannot be checked. Germline lookup yields CDR1 SGHRS and CDR2 YFSETQ. This CDR3 has 16 amino acids.

The chain joins TRBV6-1 to TRBJ2-2; TCRdb selects TRBD2, and the lack of DNA leaves this call unchecked. The CDR3 length is 13 residues. Germline values: CDR1 MNHNS, CDR2 SASEGT. CDR3 sequence reads: CASKASFRGELFF.

The V and J genes are TRBV10-3 and TRBJ2-1. Germline V gives CDR1 ENHRY, CDR2 SYGVKD. The CDR3 loop spans 13 amino acids. This chain's CDR3 is CAIRDRPYNEQFF.

This chain links TRBV20-1 with TRBJ1-5; the TCRdb call, TRBD1, lacks DNA for checking. The CDR3 runs to 13 residues. The V gene's germline CDR1 is DFQATT and CDR2 SNEGSKA (reference sequence). CDR3 sequence reads: CSATRGEDQPQHF.

The V call is TRBV12-3 or TRBV12-4, the J call TRBJ1-1; TCRdb's assignment of TRBD1 cannot be checked, as there is no DNA. This CDR3 is 14 amino acids long. The CDR3 region is CASSTTGTGTEAFF.

This rearrangement joins TRBV7-6 to TRBJ2-6; the D call of TRBD1 rests on TCRdb alone, since no DNA is present to check it. Germline V CDR1 and CDR2: SGHVS, FNYEAQ. The CDR3 loop spans 18 amino acids. This CDR3 reads CASTLRGGAFSGANVLTF.

CDR3 region: CASSFRQGLGAFF. The chain has TRBV7-8 and TRBJ1-1; TCRdb's D gene call, TRBD1, goes unchecked for lack of DNA. This CDR3 is 13 amino acids long. Germline V CDR1 and CDR2: SGHVS, FQNEAQ.

This sequence joins TRBV20-1 and TRBJ2-4; TCRdb's assignment of TRBD2 cannot be checked, as there is no DNA. Germline V CDR1 and CDR2: DFQATT, SNEGSKA (reference sequence). This CDR3 comprises 15 residues. Here the CDR3 reads CSAGLAGVSKNIQYF.